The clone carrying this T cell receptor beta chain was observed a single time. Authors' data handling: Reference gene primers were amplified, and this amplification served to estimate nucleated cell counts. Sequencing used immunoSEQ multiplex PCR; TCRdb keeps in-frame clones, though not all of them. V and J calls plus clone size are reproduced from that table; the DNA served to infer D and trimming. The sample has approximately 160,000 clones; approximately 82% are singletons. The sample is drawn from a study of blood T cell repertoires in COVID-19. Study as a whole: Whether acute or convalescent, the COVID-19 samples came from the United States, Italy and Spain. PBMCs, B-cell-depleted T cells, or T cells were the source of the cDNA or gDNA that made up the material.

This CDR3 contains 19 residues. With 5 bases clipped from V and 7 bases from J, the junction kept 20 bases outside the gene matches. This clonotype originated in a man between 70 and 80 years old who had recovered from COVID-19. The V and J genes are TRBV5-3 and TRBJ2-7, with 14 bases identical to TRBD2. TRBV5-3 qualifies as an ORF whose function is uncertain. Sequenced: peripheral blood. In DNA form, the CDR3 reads TGTGCCAGAAGAAAAGACTGGACTAGCGGGAGGACGATCCGTGATGAGCAGTACTTC. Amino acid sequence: CARRKDWTSGRTIRDEQYF.